A selection of T cell receptor beta chains follows, all from one sample in a study of breast tumors, draining lymph nodes, adjacent tissues. Each CDR3 protein is one row after TCRdb ran MiXCR on the multiplex PCR reads. The table includes about 300,000 distinct CDR3 sequences, 30% detected once. The source material was axillary lymph node tissue. The receptors were gathered from a female donor with breast cancer. Some clones in this sample may be carry-over from other donors' samples. CDR3s include the opening cysteine and the closing phenylalanine or tryptophan. Fields, in order: clone size, CDR3 length, D gene, J gene, V gene, CDR3 DNA, CDR3 protein. D genes are given only for firm matches. Some rows mark clone size as missing; the rest say once, few, many or name a class of expanded clone.

NA | 12 | NA | TRBJ2-6 | TRBV7-2 | TGTGCCAGCAGCTTCGGGGCAGACCTCCTGACTTTC | CASSFGADLLTF
many | 15 | NA | TRBJ2-5 | TRBV24-1 | TGTGCCACCAGTGATTTAAGGGGGGCGGTCGAGACCCAGTACTTC | CATSDLRGAVETQYF
NA | 13 | NA | TRBJ2-7 | TRBV4-1 | TGCGCCAGCAGCGCATCGAGCTCCTACAAGCAGTACTTC | CASSASSSYKQYF
many | 14 | NA | TRBJ2-7 | TRBV20-1 | TGCAGTGCTAAGAATGACTCGGTAATCTACGAGCAGTACTTC | CSAKNDSVIYEQYF
many | 16 | NA | TRBJ2-2 | TRBV7-2 | TGTGCCAGCAGCTTATGGCTAGCGCCTAACACCGGGGAGCTGTTTTTT | CASSLWLAPNTGELFF
once | 15 | TRBD1 | TRBJ2-5 | TRBV7-2 | TGTGCCGGCAGTAGGGGACAGGGGGCTGGAGAGACCCAGTACTTC | CAGSRGQGAGETQYF
many | 16 | NA | TRBJ2-1 | TRBV11-2 | TGTGCCAGCAGCTTAGATCTGGGGCGGAGCGGGAATGAGCAGTTCTTC | CASSLDLGRSGNEQFF
many | 12 | NA | TRBJ2-3 | TRBV7-2 | TGTGCCAGCAGCTTTTTGGGAAATACGCAGTATTTT | CASSFLGNTQYF
many | 15 | NA | TRBJ1-6 | TRBV7-8 | TGTGCCAGCAGCTTAAGCCCGGCGGGGCGTTCACCCCTCCACTTT | CASSLSPAGRSPLHF
many | 15 | TRBD2 | TRBJ2-1 | TRBV5-8 | TGTGCCAGCAGCCCCAAACTAGCGGGAGGTGTTGAGCAGTTCTTC | CASSPKLAGGVEQFF
many | 16 | TRBD1 | TRBJ1-4 | TRBV12-5 | TGTGCTAGTGGTTTGGGACAGGGCGCAACTAATGAAAAACTGTTTTTT | CASGLGQGATNEKLFF
many | 15 | NA | TRBJ2-7 | TRBV12-3/TRBV12-4 | TGTGCCAGCAGCAGACAGGAACCCACCCTCTACGAGCAGTACTTC | CASSRQEPTLYEQYF
NA | 14 | TRBD1 | TRBJ1-5 | TRBV30 | TGTGCCTGGGCCCAGGGGGATTCAAATCAGCCCCAGCATTTT | CAWAQGDSNQPQHF
many | 16 | TRBD1 | TRBJ2-1 | TRBV24-1 | TGTGCCACCGCTAAGACAGGGGACCAATATCCCAATGAGCAGTTCTTC | CATAKTGDQYPNEQFF
NA | 15 | NA | TRBJ1-4 | TRBV25-1 | TGTGCCAGCTGTGACCCCGGCAGGGTTACAGGGAAACTGTTTTTT | CASCDPGRVTGKLFF
many | 14 | NA | TRBJ2-5 | TRBV12-3/TRBV12-4 | TGTGCCATCTCCTTAGGATCTTTTCAAGAGACCCAGTACTTC | CAISLGSFQETQYF
NA | 14 | TRBD1 | TRBJ1-2 | TRBV19 | TGTGCCGGTAGTATGGAGCAGGGGGCGCGGGGCTACACCTTC | CAGSMEQGARGYTF
many | 19 | TRBD2 | TRBJ2-1 | TRBV7-8 | TGTGCCAGCAGCTCTAGAAGGGCCGTCGGTCCGGGGGGATACAATGAGCAGTTCTTC | CASSSRRAVGPGGYNEQFF
many | 14 | NA | TRBJ2-1 | TRBV5-8 | TGTGCCAGCAGCCCAGGAGGCTCCTACAATGAGCAGTTCTTC | CASSPGGSYNEQFF
once | 17 | TRBD2 | TRBJ2-1 | TRBV20-1 | TGCAGTGCTCAGGGACTAGCGGGAGTGGGATCCTACAATGAGCAGTTCTTC | CSAQGLAGVGSYNEQFF
many | 16 | NA | TRBJ2-1 | TRBV11-2 | TGTGCCAGCAGCTTAGATGTACTAGTCGGCTACAATGAGCAGTTCTTC | CASSLDVLVGYNEQFF
many | 14 | NA | TRBJ1-4 | TRBV7-9 | TGTGCCAGCAGCTTCGGTACAATACGGGAAAAACTGTTTTTT | CASSFGTIREKLFF
many | 14 | NA | TRBJ2-7 | TRBV7-6 | TGTGCCAGCAGCTTAGGACAGACCACCTACGAGCAGTACTTC | CASSLGQTTYEQYF
many | 17 | TRBD1 | TRBJ2-1 | TRBV15 | TGTGCCACCAGCCCCCCAGAAGGGACAGGGGGGATTGGTGAGCAGTTCTTC | CATSPPEGTGGIGEQFF
many | 13 | NA | TRBJ2-7 | TRBV24-1 | TGTGCCACCAGTACCAGCCTTTCCTACGAGCAGTACTTC | CATSTSLSYEQYF
NA | 14 | NA | TRBJ2-5 | TRBV4-1 | TGCGCCAGCAGCCAAGTTGCTTTACAAGAGACCCAGTACTTC | CASSQVALQETQYF
many | 13 | NA | TRBJ1-2 | TRBV2 | TGTGCCACGACTACGGACAGCCCGGGAGGCTACACCTTC | CATTTDSPGGYTF
NA | 15 | NA | TRBJ2-3 | TRBV2 | TGTGCCAGCAGCGCAGGGGACTACCACACAGATACGCAGTATTTT | CASSAGDYHTDTQYF
many | 18 | TRBD2 | TRBJ2-3 | TRBV20-1 | TGCAGTGCTAGTGCCCGAGGTTGGGCTAGCGGGACCACAGATACGCAGTATTTT | CSASARGWASGTTDTQYF
many | 15 | TRBD1 | TRBJ1-6 | TRBV27 | TGTGCCAGCAGTTTCAGGGGGGGAAGGAGTTCACCCCTCCACTTT | CASSFRGGRSSPLHF
NA | 16 | NA | TRBJ2-7 | TRBV6-2/TRBV6-3 | TGTGCCAGCATTATGACACCGGGCCTATCCACCTACGAGCAGTACTTC | CASIMTPGLSTYEQYF
few | 15 | NA | TRBJ1-1 | TRBV15 | TGTGCCACCAGCAGAGAGCCGGGGGGAGACACTGAAGCTTTCTTT | CATSREPGGDTEAFF
NA | 15 | TRBD1 | TRBJ1-2 | TRBV7-3 | TGTGCCAGCAGCTTAGGAGGCCAGGGGGTTTATGGCTACCCCTTC | CASSLGGQGVYGYPF
many | 15 | TRBD2 | TRBJ2-1 | TRBV12-3/TRBV12-4 | TGTGCCAGCAGGGATGGACTAGCGGGAGTCAATGAGCAGTTCTTC | CASRDGLAGVNEQFF
NA | 14 | NA | TRBJ2-2 | TRBV11-2 | TGTGCCAGCAGCTTTCCATCGGCGGCCGGGGAGCTGTTTTTT | CASSFPSAAGELFF
many | 15 | NA | TRBJ1-5 | TRBV12-5 | TGTGCTAGTGGTTCCCCCGCCTCCTTAGGGTTGCCCCAGCATTTT | CASGSPASLGLPQHF
once | 15 | TRBD1 | TRBJ1-5 | TRBV19 | TGTGCCAGTAGCCGCGGGACAGGGGGGAATCAGCCCCAGCATTTT | CASSRGTGGNQPQHF
NA | 16 | NA | TRBJ1-2 | TRBV30 | TGTGCCTGGATCTTCCGGGGGGGGTTAACTAACTATGGCTACACCTTC | CAWIFRGGLTNYGYTF
few | 16 | NA | TRBJ2-3 | TRBV12-3/TRBV12-4 | TGTGCCAGCAGTCCAGTAGAGACAGAGAGCACAGATACGCAGTATTTT | CASSPVETESTDTQYF
NA | 16 | TRBD1 | TRBJ1-4 | TRBV12-3/TRBV12-4 | TGTGCCAGCAGTTTTGGACAGGGGGTCCTTAATGAAAAACTGTTTTTT | CASSFGQGVLNEKLFF
many | 13 | NA | TRBJ2-1 | TRBV7-6 | TGTGCCAGCAGCTTAACGACGGGAGCCGAGCAGTTCTTC | CASSLTTGAEQFF
many | 16 | TRBD1 | TRBJ2-2 | TRBV7-9 | TGTGCCAGCAGAACAGGACAGGGGGCGGGCACCGGGGAGCTGTTTTTT | CASRTGQGAGTGELFF
once | 16 | NA | TRBJ1-5 | TRBV24-1 | TGTGCCACCAGTGATTTCGGGACTAGCGGCAATCAGCCCCAGCATTTT | CATSDFGTSGNQPQHF
NA | 13 | NA | TRBJ2-5 | TRBV7-9 | TGTGCTAGCAGGTCAGGGTATGAAGAGGCCCAGTACTTC | CASRSGYEEAQYF
many | 14 | NA | TRBJ2-7 | TRBV5-1 | TGCGCCAGCAGCTTGGGACTAGAGAAGTACGAGCAGTACTTC | CASSLGLEKYEQYF
many | 13 | NA | TRBJ2-5 | TRBV30 | TGTGCCTGGAGTGTAGCGAGGGGCGAGACCCAGTACTTC | CAWSVARGETQYF
many | 15 | TRBD1 | TRBJ2-2 | TRBV12-3/TRBV12-4 | TGTGCCAGCAGTTTATGGACAGGGGCCACCGGGGAGCTGTTTTTT | CASSLWTGATGELFF
many | 14 | TRBD2 | TRBJ2-7 | TRBV20-1 | TGCAGTGCCGAGCCTAGCGGGAGCTGGTACGAGCAGTACTTC | CSAEPSGSWYEQYF
few | 13 | NA | TRBJ2-7 | TRBV6-2/TRBV6-3 | TGTGCCAGCAGACCTACAGGGACTTCGGAGCAGTACTTC | CASRPTGTSEQYF
many | 15 | NA | TRBJ2-3 | TRBV11-2 | TGTGCCAGCCAGCCGAGGGGAGGTGGCACAGATACGCAGTATTTT | CASQPRGGGTDTQYF
many | 14 | TRBD2 | TRBJ2-5 | TRBV9 | TGTGCCAGCAGCACTAGCGGGCTCCAAGAGACCCAGTACTTC | CASSTSGLQETQYF
many | 13 | NA | TRBJ2-7 | TRBV30 | TGTGCCTGGGCTTCCGAGGTATTGAACGAGCAGTACTTC | CAWASEVLNEQYF
many | 13 | TRBD1 | TRBJ1-5 | TRBV20-1 | TGCAGTGCGACAGGACAGGCGGATCAGCCCCAGCATTTT | CSATGQADQPQHF
NA | 13 | NA | TRBJ2-1 | TRBV11-2 | TGTGCCAGCAGCGCCGACAGGAACAATGAGCAGTTCTTC | CASSADRNNEQFF
many | 11 | NA | TRBJ2-3 | TRBV24-1 | TGTGCCACCAGTGCAAAGGATACGCAGTATTTT | CATSAKDTQYF
NA | 16 | TRBD2 | TRBJ2-1 | TRBV6-1 | TGTGCCAGCAGCTCCTCGGCGGGAGGGGGCTTCAATGAGCAGTTCTTC | CASSSSAGGGFNEQFF
NA | 15 | NA | TRBJ1-1 | TRBV7-6 | TGTGCCAGCAGCCCCTCGGGGGTAGCGAACACTGAAGCTTTCTTT | CASSPSGVANTEAFF
many | 16 | NA | TRBJ2-5 | TRBV5-8 | TGTGCCAGCAGCTTGGCTCAGGGTTGGGGGCAAGAGACCCAGTACTTC | CASSLAQGWGQETQYF
many | 14 | TRBD1 | TRBJ2-2 | TRBV10-3 | TGTGCCATCACCTCGACAGGGAGCGACGGGGAGCTGTTTTTT | CAITSTGSDGELFF
NA | 13 | TRBD1 | TRBJ1-4 | TRBV12-3/TRBV12-4 | TGTGCCAGCAGTTCGGACAGGGGTGAAAAACTGTTTTTT | CASSSDRGEKLFF